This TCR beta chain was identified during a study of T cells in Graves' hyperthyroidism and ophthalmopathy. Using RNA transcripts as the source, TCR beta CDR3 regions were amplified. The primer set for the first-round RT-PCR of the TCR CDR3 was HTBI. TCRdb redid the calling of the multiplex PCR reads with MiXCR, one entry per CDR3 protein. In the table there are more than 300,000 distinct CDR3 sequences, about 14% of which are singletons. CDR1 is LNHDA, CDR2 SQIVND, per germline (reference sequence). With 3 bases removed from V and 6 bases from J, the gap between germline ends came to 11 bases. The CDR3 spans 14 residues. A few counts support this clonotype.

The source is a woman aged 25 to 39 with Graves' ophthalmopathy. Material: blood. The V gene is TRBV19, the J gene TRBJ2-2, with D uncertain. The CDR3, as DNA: TGTGCCAGTAGTATTCCGGTTGCTGCCGGGGAGCTGTTTTTT. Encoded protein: CASSIPVAAGELFF.